A selection of T cell receptor beta chains follows, all from one sample in a study of chronic HIV infection and antiretroviral therapy. TCRdb fed the 5' RACE reads into MiXCR, producing one record per CDR3 protein. The sample lists more than 30,000 distinct CDR3 sequences, 7.5% to 10% seen once, with 2% to 2.5% in the top ten. The source material was peripheral blood. The receptors were gathered from an adult who had HIV and had not received antiretroviral therapy, or was an uninfected healthy control (not recorded which). Both conserved end residues are part of each CDR3. A D gene is named only where the DNA matches it firmly. The size field is filled for only some rows; it gives once, few, many or a size class.

V	length	size	J	D	CDR3	DNA
TRBV18	14	few	TRBJ2-1	-	CASSPPVSHNEQFF	TGTGCCAGCTCACCCCCGGTCAGCCACAATGAGCAGTTCTTC
TRBV6-5	15	many	TRBJ2-5	-	CASSYSPGPQETQYF	TGTGCCAGCAGTTATTCGCCGGGACCCCAAGAGACCCAGTACTTC
TRBV27	16	many	TRBJ2-2	TRBD1	CASSSPGTGLTGELFF	TGTGCCAGCAGTTCGCCCGGGACAGGGCTAACCGGGGAGCTGTTTTTT
TRBV3-1	18	many	TRBJ2-1	TRBD1	CASSGYTGTGGSYNEQFF	TGTGCCAGCAGCGGCTACACCGGGACAGGGGGGTCCTACAATGAGCAGTTCTTC
TRBV11-2	14	many	TRBJ1-1	-	CASSPRVTGGEAFF	TGTGCCAGCAGCCCCCGGGTGACCGGCGGTGAAGCTTTCTTT
TRBV20-1	15	many	TRBJ1-6	-	CSASAYRVENSPLHF	TGCAGTGCTAGTGCCTACAGGGTTGAGAATTCACCCCTCCACTTT
TRBV7-2	14	few	TRBJ1-5	-	CASSQVPVNQPQHF	TGTGCCAGCAGCCAGGTCCCAGTCAATCAGCCCCAGCATTTT
TRBV6-6	17	-	TRBJ1-5	-	CASSSVMSGVSNQPQHF	TGTGCCAGCAGCTCTGTGATGAGCGGAGTCAGCAATCAGCCCCAGCATTTT
TRBV6-2/TRBV6-3	14	-	TRBJ2-2	-	CASRRGPNTGELFF	TGTGCCAGCAGGCGGGGGCCTAACACCGGGGAGCTGTTTTTT
TRBV7-2	13	-	TRBJ2-3	TRBD1	CASSGGQGRTQYF	TGTGCCAGCAGCGGGGGACAGGGAAGGACGCAGTATTTT
TRBV14	14	few	TRBJ2-7	-	CASSQEGTLGEQYF	TGTGCCAGCAGCCAAGAAGGGACCCTGGGGGAGCAGTACTTC
TRBV7-2	14	many	TRBJ1-1	-	CASSFTERGTEAFF	TGTGCCAGCAGCTTCACAGAGAGAGGGACTGAAGCTTTCTTT
TRBV20-1	15	many	TRBJ2-7	-	CSARAEEGRSYEQYF	TGCAGTGCTAGAGCGGAAGAGGGCCGGTCCTACGAGCAGTACTTC